This T cell receptor beta chain is from a study of cytomegalovirus exposure and HLA in healthy donors. In the study overall: The platform used for the approximately 120 validation repertoires matched that of the 650 to 750 first-cohort repertoires, a later analysis reported. Overall study results and limits: Rarity marked most TCR sequences, yet some public TCRs occurred in many donors. The listing of roughly 160 TCR beta chains classed them as cytomegalovirus-associated.

Germline CDR1 and CDR2: LNHDA and SQIVND (reference sequence). V was cut by 5 bases and J by 0 bases, with 8 bases left in between. CDR3 length equals 15 residues. Donors were drawn from the roughly 130-subject validation cohort, separate from the approximately 700-subject first cohort. The assay was immunoSEQ multiplex PCR, and TCRdb's table has in-frame clones only and misses some. This repertoire shows 150,000 to 180,000 clones, 75% to 90% found once; its top ten account for approximately 20%. This clone came up once. Its antigen is as yet unknown. This chain uses TRBV19 with TRBJ2-6; perhaps TRBD1 as D (6 bases). Source material: PBMCs. The TCR was taken from a man between 18 and 29 years old in good health and CMV-seropositive. CDR3 protein: CASSFRGSGANVLTF. CDR3 DNA: TGTGCCAGTAGTTTCAGGGGCTCTGGGGCCAACGTCCTGACTTTC.